This TCR beta chain was identified during a study of OX40 agonist ivuxolimab in advanced cancers. Study details: Patients received the agonistic anti-OX40 (CD134) antibody ivuxolimab.

Regarding the study as a whole: Antigens targeted by the expanded peripheral T cells were not determined.

Comments on this clone: Its antigen is still unknown.

TCRdb keeps only in-frame clones here, not all; method: immunoSEQ multiplex PCR. The sample includes roughly 70,000 clones, roughly 80% of them seen just once. The CDR3 runs to 15 residues. J was trimmed by 0 bases and V by 2 bases; bases with no gene match: 3. The germline gives CDR1 SGDLS, CDR2 YYNGEE. Autoimmune disease history or systemic immunosuppression excluded patients. The specimen was CD4+ or CD8+ T cells sorted from blood, collected in a trial of the OX40 agonist ivuxolimab. The gene calls are TRBV9 and TRBJ2-3; 7 nucleotides line up with TRBD2. The sequence came from an adult with an advanced solid tumor such as melanoma, head and neck, liver or kidney cancer. In DNA, the CDR3 is TGTGCCAGCAGCGTGGGCGGGAGTAGCACAGATACGCAGTATTTT. As protein: CASSVGGSSTDTQYF.